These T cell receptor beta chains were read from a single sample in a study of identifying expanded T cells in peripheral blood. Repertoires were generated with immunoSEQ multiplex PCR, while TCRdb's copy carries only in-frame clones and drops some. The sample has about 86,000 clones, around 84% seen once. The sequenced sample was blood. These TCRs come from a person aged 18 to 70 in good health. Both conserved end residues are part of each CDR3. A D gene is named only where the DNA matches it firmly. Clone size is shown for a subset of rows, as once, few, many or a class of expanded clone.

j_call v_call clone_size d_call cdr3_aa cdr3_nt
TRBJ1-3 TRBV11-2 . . CASSLTLYENTIYF TGTGCCAGCAGCTTAACCCTATATGAAAACACCATATATTTT
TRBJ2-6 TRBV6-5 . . CASSYGIGANVLTF TGTGCCAGCAGTTACGGAATTGGGGCCAACGTCCTGACTTTC
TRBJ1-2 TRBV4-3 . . CASSQDPPGHRLGSNYGYTF TGCGCCAGCAGCCAAGATCCTCCGGGGCACCGATTAGGGAGTAACTATGGCTACACCTTC
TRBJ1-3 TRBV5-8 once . CASSLDRYSGNTIYF TGTGCCAGCAGCTTGGACCGATACTCTGGAAACACCATATATTTT
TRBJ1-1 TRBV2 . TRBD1 CASKGTGATEAFF TGTGCCAGTAAGGGGACAGGGGCCACTGAAGCTTTCTTT
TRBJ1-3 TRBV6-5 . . CASSREGVTGNTIYF TGTGCCAGCAGTCGAGAGGGGGTAACGGGAAACACCATATATTTT
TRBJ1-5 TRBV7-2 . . CASSLGHVGNQPQHF TGTGCCAGCAGCTTGGGACATGTAGGCAATCAGCCCCAGCATTTT
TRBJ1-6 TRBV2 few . CASGTSSYNSPLHF TGTGCCAGCGGAACCAGCTCCTATAATTCACCCCTCCACTTT
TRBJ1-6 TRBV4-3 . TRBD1 CASSRTPGQGYSPLHF TGCGCCAGCAGTCGGACTCCGGGACAGGGGTACTCACCCCTCCACTTT
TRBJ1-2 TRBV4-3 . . CASSLLLTADPYGYTF TGCGCCAGCAGCCTCCTCTTGACAGCGGACCCCTATGGCTACACCTTC
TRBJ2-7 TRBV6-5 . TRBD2 CASSYLGGRDEQYF TGTGCCAGCAGTTACCTCGGGGGGAGGGACGAGCAGTACTTC
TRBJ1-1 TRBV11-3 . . CASSLRSGVNEAFF TGTGCCAGCAGCTTGAGGTCCGGGGTAAACGAAGCTTTCTTT
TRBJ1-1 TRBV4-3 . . CASSQSRISTEAFF TGCGCCAGCAGCCAATCAAGGATTAGCACTGAAGCTTTCTTT
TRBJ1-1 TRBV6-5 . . CASSYLREDTEAFF TGTGCCAGCAGTTACTTAAGGGAGGACACTGAAGCTTTCTTT
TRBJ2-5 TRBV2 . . CASSETGRRETQYF TGTGCCAGCAGCGAGACAGGGAGGCGTGAGACCCAGTACTTC
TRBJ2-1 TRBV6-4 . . CASSVYVGGYNEQFF TGTGCCAGCAGTGTGTACGTGGGGGGATACAATGAGCAGTTCTTC
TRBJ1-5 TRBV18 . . CASSPVPSYQPQHF TGTGCCAGCTCACCGGTACCCTCGTATCAGCCCCAGCATTTT
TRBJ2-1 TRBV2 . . CASSWDLISYNEQFF TGTGCCAGCAGTTGGGACCTTATCTCCTACAATGAGCAGTTCTTC
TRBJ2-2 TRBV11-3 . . CASSQSRFSVEANTGELFF TGTGCCAGCAGCCAAAGTAGGTTTTCCGTAGAAGCGAACACCGGGGAGCTGTTTTTT
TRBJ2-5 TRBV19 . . CASSIWSLETQYF TGTGCCAGTAGTATATGGTCGTTGGAGACCCAGTACTTC
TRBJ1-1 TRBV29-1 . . CSVVYGRLHPAFF TGCAGCGTTGTTTATGGGCGTCTCCACCCTGCTTTCTTT
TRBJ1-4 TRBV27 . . CASSFYGGQANEKLFF TGTGCCAGCAGTTTTTATGGGGGGCAGGCTAATGAAAAACTGTTTTTT
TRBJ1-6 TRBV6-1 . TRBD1 CAMARDSDSPLHF TGTGCCATGGCCCGGGACAGTGATTCACCCCTCCACTTT
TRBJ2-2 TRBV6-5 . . CASAPRLWGTGELFF TGTGCCAGCGCCCCCAGATTATGGGGTACCGGGGAGCTGTTTTTT
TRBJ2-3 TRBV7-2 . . CASSFGAGPPDTQYF TGTGCCAGCAGCTTCGGGGCAGGGCCGCCAGATACGCAGTATTTT
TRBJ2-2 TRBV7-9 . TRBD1 CASSARQSGGGTGELFF TGTGCCAGCAGCGCCCGACAATCAGGGGGTGGCACCGGGGAGCTGTTTTTT
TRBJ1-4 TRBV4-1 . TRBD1 CASSQDRAQGEKLFF TGCGCCAGCAGCCAAGATCGGGCACAGGGGGAAAAACTGTTTTTT
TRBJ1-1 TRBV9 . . CASSVDWGNTEAFF TGTGCCAGCAGCGTAGATTGGGGGAACACTGAAGCTTTCTTT
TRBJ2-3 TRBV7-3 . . CASSLRRQNPDTQYF TGTGCCAGCAGCTTACGCCGGCAGAATCCAGATACGCAGTATTTT